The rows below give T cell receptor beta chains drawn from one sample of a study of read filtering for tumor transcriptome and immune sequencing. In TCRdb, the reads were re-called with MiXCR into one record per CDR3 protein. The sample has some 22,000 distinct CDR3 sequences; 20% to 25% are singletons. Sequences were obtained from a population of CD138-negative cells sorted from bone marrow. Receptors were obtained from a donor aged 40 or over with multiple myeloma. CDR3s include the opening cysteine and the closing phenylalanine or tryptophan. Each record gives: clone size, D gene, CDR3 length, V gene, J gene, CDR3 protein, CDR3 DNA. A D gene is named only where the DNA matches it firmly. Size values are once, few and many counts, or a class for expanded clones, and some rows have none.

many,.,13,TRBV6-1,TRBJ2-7,CASSDGTYPEQYF,TGTGCCAGCAGTGACGGGACATATCCCGAGCAGTACTTC
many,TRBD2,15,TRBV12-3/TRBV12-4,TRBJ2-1,CASSFRVARGNEQFF,TGTGCCAGCAGTTTTAGGGTAGCGCGGGGGAATGAGCAGTTCTTC
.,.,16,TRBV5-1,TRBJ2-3,CASSLYPDRGTDTQYF,TGCGCCAGCAGCTTGTATCCTGATAGGGGCACAGATACGCAGTATTTT
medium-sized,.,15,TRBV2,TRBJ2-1,CASSDFGIPYNEQFF,TGTGCCAGCAGTGATTTCGGGATTCCCTACAATGAGCAGTTCTTC
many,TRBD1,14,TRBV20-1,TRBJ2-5,CSARDRRGQETQYF,TGCAGTGCTAGAGATCGCAGGGGGCAAGAGACCCAGTACTTC
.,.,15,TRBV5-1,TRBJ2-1,CAGSGGLSGYNEQFF,TGCGCCGGCAGCGGAGGCCTGAGTGGCTACAATGAGCAGTTCTTC
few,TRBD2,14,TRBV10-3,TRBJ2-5,CATLGTSGKETQYF,TGTGCCACCCTCGGGACTAGCGGGAAAGAGACCCAGTACTTC
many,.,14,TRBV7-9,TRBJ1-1,CASSLGDGYTEAFF,TGTGCCAGCAGCTTAGGGGACGGTTACACTGAAGCTTTCTTT
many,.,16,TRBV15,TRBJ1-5,CATSRDVKGLRQPQHF,TGTGCCACCAGCAGAGATGTAAAGGGACTAAGGCAGCCCCAGCATTTT
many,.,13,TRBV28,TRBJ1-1,CASRPPRRTEAFF,TGTGCCAGCCGGCCCCCAAGGAGGACTGAAGCTTTCTTT
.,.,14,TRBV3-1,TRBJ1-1,CASSQDAANTETLF,TGTGCCAGCAGCCAAGACGCCGCGAACACTGAAACTCTCTTT
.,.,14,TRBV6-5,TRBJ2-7,CASSPATRWYEPYF,TGTGCCAGCAGCCCGGCGACTAGGTGGTACGAGCCGTACTTC
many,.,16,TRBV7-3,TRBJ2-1,CASSLNVREPDNEQFF,TGTGCCAGCAGCTTAAACGTCAGGGAGCCGGACAATGAGCAGTTCTTC
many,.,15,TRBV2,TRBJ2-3,CASNALDVSTDTQYF,TGTGCCAGCAACGCGCTGGATGTGAGCACAGATACGCAGTATTTT
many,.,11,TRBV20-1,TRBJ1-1,CSTTGNTEAFF,TGCAGTACCACTGGGAACACTGAAGCTTTCTTT
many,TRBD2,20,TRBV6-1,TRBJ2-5,CASSTGTSGTYTAGPETQYF,TGTGCCAGCAGTACCGGGACTAGCGGGACTTACACGGCCGGACCAGAGACCCAGTACTTC
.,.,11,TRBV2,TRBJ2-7,CASGSDPPYRF,TGTGCCAGCGGAAGCGATCCGCCTTATCGCTTC
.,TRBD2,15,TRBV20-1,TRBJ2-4,CSAAGLADLEDIQYF,TGCAGTGCCGCGGGACTAGCGGACCTAGAGGACATTCAGTACTTC
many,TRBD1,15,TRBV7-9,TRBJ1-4,CASSPAGGVGEKLFF,TGTGCCAGCAGCCCCGCAGGGGGCGTAGGCGAAAAACTGTTTTTT
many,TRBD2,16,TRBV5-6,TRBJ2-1,CASTLILLAGVGEQFF,TGTGCCAGCACCCTGATTTTGTTAGCGGGAGTTGGTGAGCAGTTCTTC
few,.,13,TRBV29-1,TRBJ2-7,CSVRQRNSYEQYF,TGCAGCGTGAGACAGCGTAATTCCTACGAGCAGTACTTC
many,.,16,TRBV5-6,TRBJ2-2,CASSFLGAVQTGELFF,TGTGCCAGCAGCTTCTTAGGGGCAGTCCAAACCGGGGAGCTGTTTTTT
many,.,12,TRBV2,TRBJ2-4,CASSVEFGIQYF,TGTGCCAGCAGTGTAGAGTTTGGCATTCAGTACTTC
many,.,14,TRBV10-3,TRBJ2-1,CAISALGVNNEQFF,TGTGCCATCAGTGCTTTGGGGGTAAACAATGAGCAGTTCTTC
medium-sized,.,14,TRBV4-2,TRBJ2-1,CASSQRLEPNEQFF,TGTGCCAGCAGCCAAAGACTAGAGCCCAATGAGCAGTTCTTC
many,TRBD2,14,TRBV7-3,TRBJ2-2,CASSLLAGAGELFF,TGTGCCAGCAGCTTACTAGCGGGAGCCGGGGAGCTGTTTTTT
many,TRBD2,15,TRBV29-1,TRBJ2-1,CSVETSGSGRDEQFF,TGCAGCGTTGAAACTAGCGGGAGTGGTCGGGATGAGCAGTTCTTC
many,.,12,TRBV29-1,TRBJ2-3,CSVKEYTDTQYF,TGCAGCGTTAAGGAGTACACAGATACGCAGTATTTT
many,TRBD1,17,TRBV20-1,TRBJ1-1,CSARPLGLDRWGTEAFF,TGCAGTGCTAGGCCCCTGGGGTTGGACAGGTGGGGCACTGAAGCTTTCTTT
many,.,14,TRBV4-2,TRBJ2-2,CASSQDSYSGELFF,TGTGCCAGCAGCCAAGACTCCTACTCCGGGGAGCTGTTTTTT
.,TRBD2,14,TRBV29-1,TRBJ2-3,CSVVQGTSTGTQYF,TGCAGCGTAGTACAGGGGACTAGCACAGGTACGCAGTATTTT
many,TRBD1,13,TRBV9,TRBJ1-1,CASSVEDRGEAFF,TGTGCCAGCAGCGTAGAGGACAGGGGTGAAGCTTTCTTT
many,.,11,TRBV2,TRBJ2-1,CASSGKVGQFF,TGTGCCAGCAGTGGTAAAGTTGGGCAGTTCTTC
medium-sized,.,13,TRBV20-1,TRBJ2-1,CSAELPSYNEQFF,TGCAGTGCTGAACTACCTTCCTACAATGAGCAGTTCTTC
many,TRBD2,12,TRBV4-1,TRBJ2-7,CASSQGGVEQYF,TGCGCCAGCAGCCAGGGAGGGGTCGAGCAGTACTTC
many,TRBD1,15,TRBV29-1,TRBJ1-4,CSVEGGRGRDEKLFF,TGCAGCGTTGAGGGGGGGAGGGGGCGGGATGAAAAACTGTTTTTT
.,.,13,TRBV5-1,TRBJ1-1,CASSLNPNTEAFF,TGCGCCAGCAGCCTCAACCCGAACACTGAAGCTTTCTTT
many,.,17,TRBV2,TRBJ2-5,CASSELTGQRVKETQYF,TGTGCCAGCAGTGAATTAACTGGGCAGCGGGTTAAAGAGACCCAGTACTTC
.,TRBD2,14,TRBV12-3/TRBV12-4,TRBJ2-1,CASNQAGVGNGQFF,TGCGCCAGCAATCAGGCGGGAGTGGGGAATGGGCAGTTCTTC
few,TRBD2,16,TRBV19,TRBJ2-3,CASRPTSGRAPDTQYF,TGTGCCAGTAGACCAACTAGCGGGAGGGCCCCAGATACGCAGTATTTT
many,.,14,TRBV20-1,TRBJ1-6,CSASYQEGTSPLHF,TGCAGTGCTAGCTATCAGGAGGGGACATCACCCCTCCACTTT
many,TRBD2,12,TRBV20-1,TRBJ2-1,CSGVVGGREQFF,TGCAGCGGAGTGGTGGGGGGGAGAGAGCAGTTCTTC
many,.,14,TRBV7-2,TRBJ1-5,CASSLRPGRQPQHF,TGTGCCAGCAGCTTGCGTCCAGGGCGTCAGCCCCAGCATTTT
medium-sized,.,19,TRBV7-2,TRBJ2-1,CASSLRDGDGRGSYNEQFF,TGTGCCAGCAGCTTACGGGATGGGGACGGCCGAGGGTCCTACAATGAGCAGTTCTTC
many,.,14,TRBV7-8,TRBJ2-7,CASSLSGSFGEQYF,TGTGCCAGCAGCTTAAGCGGTTCCTTTGGGGAGCAGTACTTC
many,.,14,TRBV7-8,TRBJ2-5,CASSFVQGQETQYF,TGTGCCAGCAGCTTCGTCCAGGGTCAAGAGACCCAGTACTTC
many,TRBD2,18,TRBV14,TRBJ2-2,CASSQTRLAGVGTGELFF,TGTGCCAGCAGCCAGACGAGACTAGCGGGAGTGGGGACCGGGGAGCTGTTTTTT
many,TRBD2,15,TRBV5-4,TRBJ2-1,CASSLVSGSNNEQFF,TGTGCCAGCAGCTTGGTTAGCGGGAGTAATAATGAGCAGTTCTTC
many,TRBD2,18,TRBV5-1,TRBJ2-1,CASSLWGWTSGRGDEQFF,TGCGCCAGCAGCTTGTGGGGTTGGACTAGCGGGAGAGGGGATGAGCAGTTCTTC
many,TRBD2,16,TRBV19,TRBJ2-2,CASKKRESANTGELFF,TGTGCCAGTAAGAAGCGGGAGAGTGCGAACACCGGGGAGCTGTTTTTT
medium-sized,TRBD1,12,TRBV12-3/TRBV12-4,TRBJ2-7,CASSSQGTEQYF,TGTGCCAGCAGTTCACAGGGGACCGAGCAGTACTTC